This T cell receptor beta chain originates from a study of T cell repertoires in cytomegalovirus infection. Study-wide results and limits: CMV-specific HLA-C-restricted TCR beta clonotypes dominated the ex vivo response. The cumulative frequency of public TCR beta families identified carriers of CMV plus the relevant HLA.

The CDR3 totals 16 residues. With 5 bases clipped from V and 0 bases from J, the junction kept 6 bases outside the gene matches. CDR1 and CDR2 from the germline V gene are SGHAT and FQNNGV. TCRdb reprocessed the reads with MiXCR, giving one entry per CDR3 protein. The sample lists 510,000 or so distinct CDR3 sequences; more than 25% were seen once. This clonotype showed up many times. No antigen is known for it. Sequencing was carried out using PBMCs. V gene TRBV11-2 combines with J gene TRBJ2-4; 8 bases map to TRBD2. This receptor was identified in a human donor in good health (CMV status not recorded). Some clones in this sample may be carry-over from other donors' samples. This CDR3 is CASSQRGGLAKNIQYF. DNA of the CDR3: TGTGCCAGCAGCCAGCGCGGGGGGTTAGCCAAAAACATTCAGTACTTC.